The 8 T cell receptor beta chains in this list originate from one sample, sequenced in a study of T-cell reconstitution after alpha-beta-depleted transplantation in children. Molecular barcoding with unique molecular identifiers was used for the TCRbeta library. TCRdb fed the PCR reads into MiXCR, producing one record per CDR3 protein. The data contain around 100,000 distinct CDR3 sequences, approximately 6% of them singletons. Sequencing used PBMCs, mostly from graft donor cells, obtained 60 days after TCRalphabeta/CD19-depleted stem cell transplant. Receptors were obtained from a female patient younger than 10 who had a stem cell transplant for Fanconi anemia, so the T cells may come from the graft donor.

This clonotype appeared many times. This chain links TRBV27 with TRBJ2-1; D unresolved. This CDR3 has 15 residues. V lost 5 bases and J 0 bases, leaving 11 bases between the germline ends. Germline V CDR1 and CDR2: MNHEY, SMNVEV (reference sequence). Here the CDR3 reads CASSVTTFSYNEQFF. The CDR3 DNA is TGTGCCAGCAGTGTAACGACCTTCTCCTACAATGAGCAGTTCTTC.

The sample holds a few counts of this clonotype. The J gene is TRBJ2-1, the V gene TRBV18; D unclear. Germline CDR1 is KGHSH and CDR2 is LQKENI. V shed 2 bases and J shed 2 bases, with 10 bases lying between them. The CDR3 is 15 amino acids. The CDR3 DNA is TGTGCCAGCTCACCAGGGCGGAATCCCTACAATGAGCAGTTCTTC. Its protein product is CASSPGRNPYNEQFF.

The sample holds many counts of this clonotype. The rearrangement links TRBV9 to TRBJ2-7, with 13 bases lining up with TRBD2. Per germline, CDR1 SGDLS and CDR2 YYNGEE. With V trimmed by 4 bases and J by 2 bases, 6 bases remained unmatched. The CDR3 has 16 amino acids. This chain's CDR3 is CASSLRTSGSPYEQYF. CDR3 bases: TGTGCCAGCAGCTTAAGGACTAGCGGGAGCCCCTACGAGCAGTACTTC.

The chain has TRBV2 and TRBJ2-1; TRBD2 might be the D (5 bases). The CDR3 contains 13 residues. V was clipped by 4 bases and J by 12 bases, with 16 bases between them. Germline lookup yields CDR1 SNHLY and CDR2 FYNNEI. The CDR3 is CASSVTPGSGQFF. The CDR3 coding sequence is TGTGCCAGCAGTGTAACCCCGGGGAGCGGGCAGTTCTTC.

At least ten counts were recorded for this clonotype. The gene calls are TRBV29-1 and TRBJ2-7; D is ambiguous. The CDR3 covers 12 residues. CDR1 is SQVTM and CDR2 is ANQGSEA in the germline V gene. Between the trimmed V and J ends, which lost 4 bases and 6 bases, there was a span of 13 bases. The CDR3 DNA reads as TGCAGCGTTGCCATGAAGGGTTCCGAGCAGTACTTC. This codes for CSVAMKGSEQYF.

This clonotype was counted ten times or more. The chain has TRBV9 and TRBJ2-3, with D tentatively TRBD1 (7 bases). CDR1 is SGDLS, CDR2 YYNGEE, per germline. The length of the CDR3 is 16 residues. The V gene lost 1 base and the J gene lost 0 bases, with 12 bases spanning the gap. This CDR3 reads CASSVTPGGSTDTQYF. The CDR3 DNA reads TGTGCCAGCAGCGTAACCCCAGGGGGGAGCACAGATACGCAGTATTTT.

The rearrangement joins TRBV5-1 to TRBJ1-2; tentatively, D is TRBD1 (6 bases). Germline V lookup: CDR1 SGHRS, CDR2 YFSETQ. CDR3 size: 14 residues. Trimming pared 0 bases from V and 2 bases from J, leaving 8 bases between. The CDR3 region is CASSLVTGNYGYTF. The CDR3 DNA reads TGCGCCAGCAGCTTGGTGACAGGAAACTATGGCTACACCTTC.

This clonotype was counted at least ten times. The CDR3 coding sequence is TGTGCCAGCAGTGGAAGGGCAACTAATGAAAAACTGTTTTTT. Translated, it gives CASSGRATNEKLFF. The chain recombines TRBV6-1 with TRBJ1-4; D remains unclear. V lost 4 bases to trimming and J lost 0 bases, with 6 bases between them. Germline lookup yields CDR1 MNHNS and CDR2 SASEGT. The length of the CDR3 is 14 residues.